This entry describes one T cell receptor (beta chain). The germline gives CDR1 SEHNR, CDR2 FQNEAQ (reference sequence). CDR3 length: 13 residues. V was shortened by 1 base and J by 7 bases, with 8 bases between the two germline ends. This record comes from a study of blood T cell repertoires in COVID-19. As for the study in general: Some COVID-19 samples were acute and others convalescent; all came from the United States, Italy and Spain. Sources were T cells, B-cell-depleted T cells, or PBMCs; the material itself was cDNA or gDNA.

How the authors handled the data: Reference gene primer amplification gave nucleated cell count estimates. The repertoire was sequenced with immunoSEQ multiplex PCR; TCRdb's copy has only in-frame clones and lacks some. V and J calls and clone size follow that table, whereas D and trimming were derived from the DNA. The table records some 380,000 clones, over 65% of them present only once. Sequencing was done on a sample of peripheral blood. The TCR comes from a human donor with acute or convalescent COVID-19. The donor label of this sample is uncertain. V and J are TRBV7-9 and TRBJ2-4; D gene ambiguous. The CDR3 sequence: CASSLGGTNIQYF. The CDR3 DNA is TGTGCCAGCAGCTTAGGCGGAACGAACATTCAGTACTTC.